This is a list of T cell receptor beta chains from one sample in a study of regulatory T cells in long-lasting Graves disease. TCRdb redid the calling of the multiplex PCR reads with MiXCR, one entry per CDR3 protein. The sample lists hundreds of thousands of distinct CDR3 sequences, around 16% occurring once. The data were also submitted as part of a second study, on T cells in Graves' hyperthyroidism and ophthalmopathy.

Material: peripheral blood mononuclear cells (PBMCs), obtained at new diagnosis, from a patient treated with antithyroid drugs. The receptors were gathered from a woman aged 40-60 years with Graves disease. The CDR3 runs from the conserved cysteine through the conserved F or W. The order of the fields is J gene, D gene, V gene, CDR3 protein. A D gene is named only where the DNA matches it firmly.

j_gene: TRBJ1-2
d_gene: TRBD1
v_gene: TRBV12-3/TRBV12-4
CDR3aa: CASREAGGSFGYTF

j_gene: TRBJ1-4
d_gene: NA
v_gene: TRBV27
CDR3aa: CASSLVPPTNEKLFF

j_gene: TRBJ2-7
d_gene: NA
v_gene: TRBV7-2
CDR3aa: CASSLARDLYEQYF

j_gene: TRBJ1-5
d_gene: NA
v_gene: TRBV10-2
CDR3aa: CASSAAGENQPQHF

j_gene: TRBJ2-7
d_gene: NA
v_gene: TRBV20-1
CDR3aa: CSARTAAYEQYF

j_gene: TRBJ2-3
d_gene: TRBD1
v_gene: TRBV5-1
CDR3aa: CASGTGATDTQYF

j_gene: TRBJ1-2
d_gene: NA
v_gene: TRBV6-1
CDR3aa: CASTLRAGPNYGYTF

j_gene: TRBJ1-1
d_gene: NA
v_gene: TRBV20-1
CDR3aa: CSARDLLAGMDTEAFF

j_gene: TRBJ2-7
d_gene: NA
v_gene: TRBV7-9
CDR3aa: CASSPTWTLVGYEQYF

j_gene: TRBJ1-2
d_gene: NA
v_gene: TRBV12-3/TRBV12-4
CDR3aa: CASSLGQGLYYTF

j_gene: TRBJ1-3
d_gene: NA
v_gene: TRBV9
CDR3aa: CASSASLMSGNTIYF

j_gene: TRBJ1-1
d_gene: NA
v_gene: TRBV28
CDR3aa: CASRMDAGIPEAFF

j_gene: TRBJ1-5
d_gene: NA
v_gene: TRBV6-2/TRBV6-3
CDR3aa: CASRMTQVYSNQPQHF

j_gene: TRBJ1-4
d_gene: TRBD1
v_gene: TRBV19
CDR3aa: CASSSTGGGGEKLFF

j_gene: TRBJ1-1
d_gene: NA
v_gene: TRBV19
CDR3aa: CATRLRGTEAFF

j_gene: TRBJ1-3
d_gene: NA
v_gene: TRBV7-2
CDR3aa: CASSLVSGDGNTIYF

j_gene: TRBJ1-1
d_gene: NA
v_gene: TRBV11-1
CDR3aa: CASSLPGSPAPNTEAFF

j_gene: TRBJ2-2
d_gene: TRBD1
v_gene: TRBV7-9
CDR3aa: CASSPSPRGRSTGELFF

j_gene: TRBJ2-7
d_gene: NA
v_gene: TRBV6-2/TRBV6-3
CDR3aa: CASSYEDLSYEQYF

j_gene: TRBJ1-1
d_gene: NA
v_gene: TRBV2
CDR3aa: CASRGVSRDTEAFF

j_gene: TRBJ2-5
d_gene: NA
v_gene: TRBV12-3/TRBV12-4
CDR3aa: CASSSLTESTETQYF

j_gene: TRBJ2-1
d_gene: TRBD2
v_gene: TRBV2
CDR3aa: CASVPGLAGGSNEQFF

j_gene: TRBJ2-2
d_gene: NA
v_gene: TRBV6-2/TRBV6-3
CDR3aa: CASSYSGTRELFF

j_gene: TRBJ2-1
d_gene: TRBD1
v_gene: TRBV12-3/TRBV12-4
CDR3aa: CASSAGTGSGSYNEQFF

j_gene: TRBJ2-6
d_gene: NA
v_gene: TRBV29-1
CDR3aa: CSVGLASGANVLTF

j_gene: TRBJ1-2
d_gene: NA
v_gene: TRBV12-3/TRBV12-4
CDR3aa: CASLSLALPTDYGYTF

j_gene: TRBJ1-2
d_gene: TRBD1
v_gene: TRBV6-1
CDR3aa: CASSESRTGVYGYTF

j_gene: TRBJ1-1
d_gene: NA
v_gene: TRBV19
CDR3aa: CASTPGLQLNTEAFF

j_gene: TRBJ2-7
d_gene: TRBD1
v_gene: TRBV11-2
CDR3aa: CASSQGTGLAYEQYF

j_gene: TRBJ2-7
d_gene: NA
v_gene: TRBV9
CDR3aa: CASSDTGIEQYF

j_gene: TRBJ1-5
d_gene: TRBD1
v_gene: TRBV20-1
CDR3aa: CSARDGTASNQPQHF

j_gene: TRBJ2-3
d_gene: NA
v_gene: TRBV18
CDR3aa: CASSPRGDSHTDTQYF